The 19 T cell receptor beta chains given below trace back to one sample, sequenced in a study of T cells in localized non-small cell lung cancer. Sequenced by immunoSEQ multiplex PCR; TCRdb stores in-frame clones only, minus some. The sample has about 23,000 clones, 85% to 90% seen once. This specimen was peripheral blood, taken before any cancer treatment. These receptors came from a male donor older than 55 with stage I lung adenocarcinoma.

This CDR3 reads CASSLNRGTGNTIYF. The CDR3 nucleotides read TGTGCCAGCAGCTTAAACAGGGGCACTGGAAACACCATATATTTT. This rearrangement joins TRBV7-2 to TRBJ1-3, with TRBD1 identical over 7 bases. The CDR3 has 15 amino acids. The V and J ends lost 2 bases and 2 bases, in that order; junction bases with no gene match: 3. The germline V gene has CDR1 SGHTA and CDR2 FQGNSA.

The genes are TRBV4-2 and TRBJ1-2, with D unresolved. In germline, CDR1 is LGHNA, CDR2 YNFKEQ. The CDR3 is 13 residues long. Between the trimmed V and J ends, which lost 2 bases and 2 bases, there was a span of 6 bases. The DNA of the CDR3 is TGTGCCAGCAGCCAAACGGGGAACTATGGCTACACCTTC. This codes for CASSQTGNYGYTF.

As regards this clone: One junction end disagrees with the germline gene, perhaps due to a read error. V usage is TRBV5-1 and J usage is TRBJ1-4, with 10 bases that match TRBD1. The germline V gene encodes CDR1 SGHRS and CDR2 YFSETQ. This CDR3 has 14 amino acids. The CDR3 loop reads CASSQGTGVEKLLF. The CDR3 DNA reads as TGCGCCAGCAGCCAAGGGACAGGGGTTGAAAAACTGCTTTTT. Filled out from reference TRBV5-1 and TRBJ1-4, the complete variable domain reads KAGVTQTPRYLIKTRGQQVTLSCSPISGHRSVSWYQQTPGQGLQFLFEYFSETQRNKGNFPGRFSGRQFSNSRSEMNVSTLELGDSALYLCASSQGTGVEKLLFGSGTQLSVL.

The J gene is TRBJ2-7, the V gene TRBV4-3; the D gene is possibly TRBD2 (5 bases). The CDR3 has 14 amino acids. The V gene lost 1 base and the J gene lost 0 bases, with 7 bases spanning the gap. Germline V lookup: CDR1 LGHNA, CDR2 YSLEER. The DNA for the CDR3 is TGCGCCAGCAGCCAAGTAAGCGGCTCCTACGAGCAGTACTTC. Its protein product is CASSQVSGSYEQYF.

The V and J genes are TRBV5-1 and TRBJ2-5, with 7 bases aligning to TRBD1. Losses at the gene ends were 4 bases for V and 5 bases for J; bases not matched to a gene: 14. The CDR3 sequence is 16 residues long. CDR1 and CDR2 from the germline V gene are SGHRS and YFSETQ. This CDR3 reads CASSPSGTEFSETQYF. In nucleotides, the CDR3 is TGCGCCAGCAGCCCTTCCGGGACAGAGTTTTCTGAGACCCAGTACTTC.

The gene calls are TRBV6-5 and TRBJ1-5, with TRBD1 matching 10 bases. This CDR3 has 14 amino acids. V lost 6 bases and J lost 6; bases outside the gene matches: 5. Germline V gene sequence: CDR1 MNHEY, CDR2 SVGAGI. This CDR3 is CASRRQGAIQPQHF. DNA of the CDR3: TGTGCCAGCAGGAGACAGGGGGCGATTCAGCCCCAGCATTTT.

The chain uses TRBV10-1 and TRBJ2-2; 16 positions agree with TRBD2. This CDR3 spans 17 amino acids. With V trimmed by 5 bases and J by 3 bases, 3 bases remained unmatched. Germline-derived CDR1 and CDR2 are WNHNN and SYGVQD (reference sequence). In nucleotides, the CDR3 is TGCGCCAGCAGTACCGGGACTAGCGGGAGGGACACCGGGGAGCTGTTTTTT. It codes for CASSTGTSGRDTGELFF.

V gene TRBV6-1 combines with J gene TRBJ2-3, with TRBD1 identical over 7 bases. V shed 2 bases, J shed 0 bases, and the junction held 2 bases outside the gene matches. This CDR3 is built from 15 residues. Germline V gene data show CDR1 as MNHNS and CDR2 as SASEGT. The CDR3 loop is CASSETTGSTDTQYF. The CDR3, as DNA: TGTGCCAGCAGTGAAACGACAGGGAGCACAGATACGCAGTATTTT.

The chain uses TRBV6-5 and TRBJ1-1; possible D gene TRBD1, 5 bases. This CDR3 is built from 12 residues. With 10 bases removed from V and 1 base from J, the gap between germline ends came to 10 bases. Germline V gene data show CDR1 as MNHEY and CDR2 as SVGAGI. The chain's CDR3 is CATRGGNTEAFF. The CDR3 DNA is TGTGCCACCCGGGGGGGGAACACTGAAGCTTTCTTT.

This clone was counted a few times. J is TRBJ1-5 and V is TRBV9; D unclear. The V gene lost 0 bases and the J gene lost 2 bases, with 9 bases spanning the gap. The CDR3 runs 15 residues. Per the germline V gene, CDR1 is SGDLS and CDR2 is YYNGEE. The CDR3 protein is CASSVESEGNQPQHF. Here the CDR3 DNA reads TGTGCCAGCAGCGTAGAAAGCGAGGGCAATCAGCCCCAGCATTTT. Filled out from reference TRBV9 and TRBJ1-5, the complete variable domain reads DSGVTQTPKHLITATGQRVTLRCSPRSGDLSVYWYQQSLDQGLQFLIQYYNGEERAKGNILERFSAQQFPDLHSELNLSSLELGDSALYFCASSVESEGNQPQHFGDGTRLSIL.

The chain combines TRBV6-1 with TRBJ2-7, with 11 bases that match TRBD1. With V trimmed by 6 bases and J by 4 bases, 5 bases remained unmatched. Germline V gives CDR1 MNHNS, CDR2 SASEGT. The length of the CDR3 is 14 residues. The CDR3 is CASRAGTGGYEQYF. Here the CDR3 DNA reads TGTGCCAGCAGAGCCGGGACAGGGGGTTACGAGCAGTACTTC.

V and J are TRBV7-2 and TRBJ2-7; 11 nucleotides align to TRBD1. Germline assignment: CDR1 SGHTA and CDR2 FQGNSA. Trimming at V came to 3 bases and at J to 3 bases, leaving 1 base not matched to a gene. The CDR3 length is 14 residues. CDR3 protein: CASSLGQGVYEQYF. The CDR3, as DNA: TGTGCCAGCAGCTTGGGACAGGGGGTCTACGAGCAGTACTTC. Full variable domain (missing parts from reference TRBV7-2 and TRBJ2-7): GAGVSQSPSNKVTEKGKDVELRCDPISGHTALYWYRQSLGQGLEFLIYFQGNSAPDKSGLPSDRFSAERTGGSVSTLTIQRTQQEDSAVYLCASSLGQGVYEQYFGPGTRLTVT.

The J gene is TRBJ1-2, the V gene TRBV2; unclear D gene. The CDR3 has 14 amino acids. Trimming cost V 3 bases and J 0 bases, with 8 bases left between them. Germline V lookup: CDR1 SNHLY, CDR2 FYNNEI. The chain's CDR3 is CASSDVLPNYGYTF. The CDR3 DNA is TGTGCCAGCAGTGATGTTCTACCTAACTATGGCTACACCTTC.

The chain recombines TRBV11-2 with TRBJ2-7; D ambiguous. Trimming took off 0 bases at V and 5 bases at J, with 2 bases between the two ends. The CDR3 is 11 amino acids. From germline, CDR1 is SGHAT and CDR2 FQNNGV. CDR3 sequence reads: CASSLDHEQYF. As DNA, the CDR3 is TGTGCCAGCAGCTTAGATCACGAGCAGTACTTC.

This clone showed up just once. This sequence joins TRBV7-3 and TRBJ2-1; no firm D call. V lost 1 base and J lost 7, with 5 bases in between. The CDR3 covers 12 residues. Germline V lookup: CDR1 SGHTA, CDR2 FQGTGA. The CDR3 DNA is TGTGCCAGCAGCTTAAACGCGAATGAGCAGTTCTTC. The encoded protein is CASSLNANEQFF. The full variable domain, its missing parts supplied by reference TRBV7-3 and TRBJ2-1, is GAGVSQTPSNKVTEKGKYVELRCDPISGHTALYWYRQSLGQGPEFLIYFQGTGAADDSGLPNDRFFAVRPEGSVSTLKIQRTERGDSAVYLCASSLNANEQFFGPGTRLTVL.

V usage is TRBV19 and J usage is TRBJ1-1; unclear D gene. V shed 7 bases and J shed 4 bases, with 13 bases lying between them. This CDR3 has 13 residues. CDR1 is LNHDA and CDR2 is SQIVND in the germline V gene (reference sequence). The CDR3 bases are TGTGCCAGTAAGGTCGGCCAATTCACTGAAGCTTTCTTT. Amino acids: CASKVGQFTEAFF.

The chain couples TRBV6-1 to TRBJ2-1, with 9 nucleotides matching TRBD2. CDR1 MNHNS and CDR2 SASEGT come from the germline V gene. Trimming removed 2 bases from V and 8 bases from J; junction bases left unmatched: 13. The CDR3 spans 17 residues. The CDR3 here is CASSERVSGSIGDEQFF. CDR3 DNA: TGTGCCAGCAGTGAAAGGGTTAGCGGGAGTATAGGGGATGAGCAGTTCTTC.

The chain couples TRBV19 to TRBJ2-2, with 8 positions matching TRBD1. Germline CDR1 is LNHDA and CDR2 is SQIVND (reference sequence). The CDR3 consists of 14 residues. V gave up 7 bases and J gave up 9 bases; unmatched junction bases: 10. The chain's CDR3 is CASTVRGRVRELFF. The CDR3 DNA sequence: TGTGCCAGTACTGTCAGGGGGCGGGTGAGGGAGCTGTTTTTT.

The rearrangement links TRBV11-2 to TRBJ2-7; D unclear. Trimming took off 4 bases at V and 2 bases at J, with 12 bases between the two ends. CDR3 length: 14 amino acids. Germline lookup yields CDR1 SGHAT and CDR2 FQNNGV. This CDR3 is CASSSPFPPYEQYF. In DNA form, the CDR3 reads TGTGCCAGCAGCTCTCCCTTCCCACCCTACGAGCAGTACTTC.